This T cell receptor beta chain was sequenced during a study of control samples from healthy donors and cancer patients. The germline V gene encodes CDR1 SGHVS and CDR2 FQNEAQ. The CDR3 sequence is 18 residues long. Trimming at V came to 5 bases and at J to 4 bases, leaving 17 bases not matched to a gene. Profiling relied on immunoSEQ multiplex PCR, and the TCRdb table lists in-frame clones only, not all of them. The table lists around 99,000 clones, around 89% of them singletons. Sequencing was done on a sample of blood. The clonotype originates from a woman in her forties or fifties in good health. The chain uses TRBV7-8 and TRBJ1-2, with TRBD1 matching 9 bases. For the CDR3, the DNA is TGTGCCAGCAGCCAGGGCAGGGACAGGGCCCAGGTTGGCTATGGCTACACCTTC. This encodes CASSQGRDRAQVGYGYTF.